These 30 T cell receptor beta chains were all obtained from the same sample, sequenced in a study of T cell responses to AZD1222 COVID-19 vaccine. Clones were sequenced by immunoSEQ multiplex PCR, and TCRdb holds only the in-frame ones, with some missing. The data hold about 120,000 clones, with 87% observed a single time. Sequencing used peripheral blood, obtained on day 0 of AZD1222 vaccination. These receptors all come from an adult in good health.

The chain uses TRBV5-1 and TRBJ1-5; D unclear. Trimming shortened V by 0 bases and J by 0 bases, and 7 bases separated the two germline ends. CDR3 size: 15 residues. Germline CDR1 reads SGHRS; CDR2 reads YFSETQ. CDR3 nucleotides: TGCGCCAGCAGCTTGGACTTCGCTAGCAATCAGCCCCAGCATTTT. This encodes CASSLDFASNQPQHF.

The chain carries TRBV5-5 and TRBJ2-2; tentatively, D is TRBD2 (5 bases). V gave up 0 bases and J gave up 6 bases, with 9 bases separating them. The CDR3 length is 14 residues. The V gene's germline CDR1 is SGHKS and CDR2 YYEKEE (reference sequence). This chain's CDR3 is CASSLGGIPGELFF. The DNA for the CDR3 is TGTGCCAGCAGCTTGGGAGGGATCCCCGGGGAGCTGTTTTTT.

The J gene is TRBJ1-6, the V gene TRBV3-1 (or the pseudogene TRBV3-2), with 8 bases that match TRBD1. Germline CDR1 LGHDT, CDR2 YNNKEL (reference sequence). CDR3 size: 14 residues. V lost 4 bases and J lost 12; bases outside the gene matches: 8. CDR3 loop: CASSRSTGEGPLHF. Here the CDR3 DNA reads TGTGCCAGCAGCCGATCGACAGGGGAGGGACCCCTCCACTTT.

This clone was seen a few times. The chain has TRBV7-2 and TRBJ2-2, with D unresolved. This CDR3 spans 14 amino acids. The germline gives CDR1 SGHTA, CDR2 FQGNSA. The V end lost 4 bases, the J end lost 0 bases, and 6 bases lay between the germline ends. The CDR3 is CASSSTPNTGELFF. CDR3 DNA sequence: TGTGCCAGCAGCTCGACACCGAACACCGGGGAGCTGTTTTTT. The variable domain in full, with the rest retrieved from reference TRBV7-2 and TRBJ2-2, is GAGVSQSPSNKVTEKGKDVELRCDPISGHTALYWYRQSLGQGLEFLIYFQGNSAPDKSGLPSDRFSAERTGGSVSTLTIQRTQQEDSAVYLCASSSTPNTGELFFGEGSRLTVL.

The J gene is TRBJ2-7, the V gene TRBV2; TRBD1 aligns across 7 bases. CDR3 length: 15 residues. V was pared by 0 bases and J by 2 bases, with 4 bases of the junction left unmatched. The V gene's germline CDR1 is SNHLY and CDR2 FYNNEI. The CDR3 spells CASSEALQGAYEQYF. DNA for the CDR3: TGTGCCAGCAGTGAAGCGCTTCAGGGGGCCTACGAGCAGTACTTC.

The chain is built from TRBV30 and TRBJ1-5; 7 positions match TRBD1. Germline CDR1 and CDR2: GTSNPN and SVGIG (reference sequence). The CDR3 covers 13 residues. The CDR3 DNA reads as TGTGCTGTGGGGGACAGCCTCAATCAGCCCCAGCATTTT. Its protein is CAVGDSLNQPQHF.

The chain carries TRBV13 and TRBJ2-5, with D hard to call. Trimming stripped 0 bases from V and 5 bases from J, with 13 bases between. Germline V gene data show CDR1 as PRHDT and CDR2 as FYEKMQ (reference sequence). The CDR3 length is 15 residues. CDR3 sequence (DNA): TGTGCCAGCAGCTTAGGATCCGGCCTCAAGGAGACCCAGTACTTC. This encodes CASSLGSGLKETQYF. The full variable domain, in which reference TRBV13 and TRBJ2-5 provide the parts outside the CDR3, is AAGVIQSPRHLIKEKRETATLKCYPIPRHDTVYWYQQGPGQDPQFLISFYEKMQSDKGSIPDRFSAQQFSDYHSELNMSSLELGDSALYFCASSLGSGLKETQYFGPGTRLLVL.

The rearrangement links TRBV28 to TRBJ1-4; TRBD1 agrees at 7 bases. Germline values: CDR1 MDHEN, CDR2 SYDVKM. This CDR3 region has 14 residues. Losses at the gene ends were 6 bases for V and 2 bases for J; bases not matched to a gene: 3. CDR3 sequence reads: CASRPGGTNEKLFF. The CDR3 DNA is TGTGCCAGCAGACCAGGGGGGACTAATGAAAAACTGTTTTTT.

The rearrangement links TRBV5-1 to TRBJ1-3; D ambiguous. V lost 3 bases to trimming and J lost 0 bases, with 13 bases between them. This CDR3 has 16 residues. Germline V gene sequence: CDR1 SGHRS, CDR2 YFSETQ. CDR3 loop: CASSSRRSDSGNTIYF. As DNA, the CDR3 is TGCGCCAGCAGCTCTCGCCGGTCGGACTCTGGAAACACCATATATTTT.

The gene calls are TRBV6-5 and TRBJ2-7; 8 bases line up with TRBD1. This CDR3 is 13 amino acids long. V lost 8 bases to trimming and J lost 1 base; unmatched junction nucleotides: 4. Per germline, CDR1 MNHEY and CDR2 SVGAGI. The CDR3 protein is CASLGTGSYEQYF. The CDR3 nucleotides are TGTGCCAGCCTAGGGACAGGATCCTACGAGCAGTACTTC.

The chain recombines TRBV27 with TRBJ1-1; D not certain. This CDR3 contains 12 residues. Trimming removed 6 bases from V and 3 bases from J, with 8 bases in between. Per germline, CDR1 MNHEY and CDR2 SMNVEV (reference sequence). CDR3 nucleotide sequence: TGTGCCAGCAGCCGCGGGCACACTGAAGCTTTCTTT. As protein: CASSRGHTEAFF.

This clone has a single count. The chain is built from TRBV6-1 and TRBJ2-3; weak D call: TRBD2 (6 bases). Per germline, CDR1 MNHNS and CDR2 SASEGT. The CDR3 is 13 residues long. The germline V and J ends were trimmed by 2 bases and 4 bases, with 7 bases remaining between them. The CDR3 nucleotides read TGTGCCAGCAGTGAACCGGGGGCAGATACGCAGTATTTT. It encodes CASSEPGADTQYF.

The chain combines TRBV5-6 with TRBJ1-3; D is undetermined. Per germline, CDR1 SGHDT and CDR2 YYEEEE. V was shortened by 0 bases and J by 8 bases, with 3 bases between the two germline ends. CDR3 size: 11 residues. The CDR3 spells CASSLVYTIYF. CDR3 nucleotide sequence: TGTGCCAGCAGCTTGGTGTACACCATATATTTT.

Only one count was recorded for this clone. V usage is TRBV19 and J usage is TRBJ2-3; D gene uncertain. Germline values: CDR1 LNHDA, CDR2 SQIVND (reference sequence). Trimming removed 2 bases at V and 6 bases at J, with 9 bases between. There are 13 residues in the CDR3. CDR3 DNA: TGTGCCAGTAGTATATACCTTCGGGATACGCAGTATTTT. This gives the protein CASSIYLRDTQYF. Full variable domain (remainder filled in from reference TRBV19 and TRBJ2-3): DGGITQSPKYLFRKEGQNVTLSCEQNLNHDAMYWYRQDPGQGLRLIYYSQIVNDFQKGDIAEGYSVSREKKESFPLTVTSAQKNPTAFYLCASSIYLRDTQYFGPGTRLTVL.

The chain has TRBV6-1 and TRBJ2-1; 8 positions match TRBD1. The CDR3 has 15 residues. The V gene's germline CDR1 is MNHNS and CDR2 SASEGT. J gave up 6 bases and V 2 bases, and 6 bases lay outside the gene matches. In DNA form, the CDR3 reads TGTGCCAGCAGTGAAAAAGAGACAGGGGCCAATGAGCAGTTCTTC. Translation: CASSEKETGANEQFF.

The chain has TRBV28 and TRBJ1-4; D might be TRBD1 (5 bases). Trimming took 6 bases from V and 2 from J, leaving 13 bases between them. This CDR3 has 15 amino acids. Germline loops: CDR1 MDHEN, CDR2 SYDVKM. The CDR3 sequence is CASSLPRGTNEKLFF. CDR3 sequence (DNA): TGTGCCAGCAGCTTACCGAGGGGTACTAATGAAAAACTGTTTTTT.

V and J are TRBV18 and TRBJ1-4; D call uncertain. The CDR3 covers 13 residues. Germline V CDR1 and CDR2: KGHSH, LQKENI. Between the trimmed V and J ends, which lost 7 bases and 4 bases, there was a span of 10 bases. The CDR3 DNA follows: TGTGCCAGCTGCGAGCTATTTAATGAAAAACTGTTTTTT. Its protein product is CASCELFNEKLFF.

The chain is built from TRBV5-6 and TRBJ2-6; tentative D call: TRBD1 (6 bases). Trimming shortened V by 4 bases and J by 0 bases, and 14 bases separated the two germline ends. CDR3 length equals 17 residues. Germline V gives CDR1 SGHDT, CDR2 YYEEEE. The CDR3 sequence: CASSLQGISSGANVLTF. Written as DNA, the CDR3 is TGTGCCAGCAGCCTACAGGGAATTAGCTCTGGGGCCAACGTCCTGACTTTC.

This chain links TRBV5-1 with TRBJ1-2, with a weak D call TRBD1 (5 bases). The germline V gene has CDR1 SGHRS and CDR2 YFSETQ. This CDR3 is built from 16 residues. Trimming removed 0 bases at V and 7 bases at J, with 19 bases between. The CDR3 spells CASSLAGAQKGAGYTF. DNA of the CDR3: TGCGCCAGCAGCTTGGCCGGGGCCCAGAAGGGCGCTGGCTACACCTTC.

The V and J genes are TRBV6-6 and TRBJ1-5, with 8 bases that match TRBD1. V lost 0 bases and J lost 2; bases outside the gene matches: 3. CDR3 size: 16 residues. Germline CDR1 MNHNY, CDR2 SVGAGI (reference sequence). CDR3 coding DNA: TGTGCCAGCAGTTACTCGGAACAGGGGGGCAATCAGCCCCAGCATTTT. Its translation: CASSYSEQGGNQPQHF.

This chain uses TRBV3-1 (or the pseudogene TRBV3-2) with TRBJ2-7, with 9 bases matching TRBD2. Germline trimming cut 5 bases from V and 5 bases from J; bases unmatched to any gene: 7. Germline V gene sequence: CDR1 LGHDT, CDR2 YNNKEL (reference sequence). The CDR3 contains 14 residues. The DNA of the CDR3 is TGTGCCAGCAGCTCGGGACTAGCTCCCGACGAGCAGTACTTC. It translates to CASSSGLAPDEQYF.

The chain links TRBV18 to TRBJ1-5; TRBD1 matches 8 bases. V lost 4 bases and J lost 6; bases outside the gene matches: 11. This CDR3 contains 16 residues. CDR1 is KGHSH and CDR2 is LQKENI in the germline V gene. CDR3 sequence (DNA): TGTGCCAGCTCACGGAAGGACAGGGTCGGGATTCAGCCCCAGCATTTT. It encodes CASSRKDRVGIQPQHF.

The chain has TRBV4-1 and TRBJ1-5; TRBD1 matches at 10 bases. Germline V gene sequence: CDR1 MGHRA, CDR2 YSYEKL. CDR3 size: 16 residues. The trim removed 5 bases at V and 4 bases at J, leaving 8 bases unmatched. In DNA, the CDR3 is TGCGCCAGCAGCGCACCGGGACAGGGGCGGAATCAGCCCCAGCATTTT. It encodes CASSAPGQGRNQPQHF.

V and J are TRBV9 and TRBJ2-7, with D tentatively TRBD1 (6 bases). The CDR3 contains 15 residues. Germline CDR1 is SGDLS and CDR2 is YYNGEE. Between the trimmed V and J ends, which lost 3 bases and 3 bases, there was a span of 16 bases. The DNA for the CDR3 is TGTGCCAGCAGCGCCTCCGAACAGGGATACTACGAGCAGTACTTC. This translates into CASSASEQGYYEQYF.

The V call is TRBV18, the J call TRBJ1-1; no definite D call. V lost 3 bases to trimming and J lost 11 bases, with 16 bases between them. Germline V gene data show CDR1 as KGHSH and CDR2 as LQKENI. There are 13 residues in the CDR3. Here the CDR3 DNA reads TGTGCCAGCTCACCTGATGAGAGGGCGAGGGCTTTCTTT. This gives the protein CASSPDERARAFF. Variable domain in full (rest from reference TRBV18 and TRBJ1-1): NAGVMQNPRHLVRRRGQEARLRCSPMKGHSHVYWYRQLPEEGLKFMVYLQKENIIDESGMPKERFSAEFPKEGPSILRIQQVVRGDSAAYFCASSPDERARAFFGQGTRLTVV.

This sequence joins TRBV6-2 or TRBV6-3 and TRBJ1-5; 7 bases fit TRBD1. Germline V gene data show CDR1 as MNHEY and CDR2 as SVGEGT. The CDR3 runs to 15 residues. The trim removed 6 bases at V and 4 bases at J, leaving 9 bases unmatched. The CDR3 is CASSPGTVGNQPQHF. CDR3 sequence (DNA): TGTGCCAGCAGCCCCGGGACAGTCGGAAATCAGCCCCAGCATTTT.

V usage is TRBV5-1 and J usage is TRBJ2-7, with 10 bases matching TRBD1. The CDR3 consists of 14 residues. Trimming removed 4 bases from V and 5 bases from J; junction bases left unmatched: 6. Germline CDR1 SGHRS, CDR2 YFSETQ. As DNA, the CDR3 is TGCGCCAGCAGCCCCCGGGACAGGGGTCACGAGCAGTACTTC. Translating gives CASSPRDRGHEQYF.

This chain links TRBV10-3 with TRBJ1-2; 8 bases map to TRBD1. The ends lost 8 bases at V and 1 base at J; junction bases unmatched: 3. This CDR3 comprises 13 residues. Germline CDR1 is ENHRY and CDR2 is SYGVKD. The chain's CDR3 is CAIQTGDNYGYTF. For the CDR3, the DNA is TGTGCCATCCAGACAGGGGATAACTATGGCTACACCTTC.

The V gene is TRBV19, the J gene TRBJ2-3; TRBD2 agrees at 9 bases. Unmatched junction bases numbered 12, after V lost 7 bases and J lost 7 bases. The CDR3 spans 15 residues. Germline CDR1 reads LNHDA; CDR2 reads SQIVND (reference sequence). CDR3 protein: CASTVASGVGNTQYF. CDR3 DNA sequence: TGTGCCAGTACGGTTGCTAGCGGGGTCGGGAATACGCAGTATTTT.

V and J are TRBV7-2 and TRBJ2-2; 8 bases fit TRBD2. Per the germline V gene, CDR1 is SGHTA and CDR2 is FQGNSA. The ends lost 2 bases at V and 5 bases at J; junction bases unmatched: 10. This CDR3 has 17 amino acids. The CDR3 DNA sequence: TGTGCCAGCAGCTTATTCCCAGCGGGAGTTAGTACCGGGGAGCTGTTTTTT. This translates into CASSLFPAGVSTGELFF.